Given below is one TCR beta chain in context. Per the original data handling: Amplification of reference gene primers provided the estimated nucleated cell counts. Only in-frame clones appear in the TCRdb table, and some are missing; sequencing was by immunoSEQ multiplex PCR. For V, J and clone size, that table is used; D and trimming come from the DNA. The sample includes around 68,000 clones, approximately 90% of them seen just once. This CDR3 contains 15 residues. Germline CDR1 is SGHRS and CDR2 is YFSETQ. J lost 2 bases, V lost 3 bases, and 4 bases had no gene match. The sample is drawn from a study of blood T cell repertoires in COVID-19. Study-wide context: The United States, Italy and Spain were the sources of the acute and convalescent COVID-19 samples. Sources were T cells, B-cell-depleted T cells, or PBMCs; the material itself was cDNA or gDNA.

The origin of this receptor is a human donor in a cohort sampled during active COVID-19. The J gene is TRBJ1-5, the V gene TRBV5-1; 8 positions match TRBD1. Sequencing input: peripheral blood. This CDR3 reads CASSWGTGGNQPQHF. DNA for the CDR3: TGCGCCAGCAGCTGGGGGACAGGCGGCAATCAGCCCCAGCATTTT.